Described below is a single T cell receptor (beta chain) sequence and its context. Antigen unknown. These data originate in a study of T cell repertoires in cytomegalovirus infection. The study, taken as a whole, reports: The ex vivo response showed dominance by HLA-C-restricted CMV-specific TCR beta clonotypes.

MiXCR was run by TCRdb on the reads, yielding one entry per CDR3 protein. The profile shows under 150,000 distinct CDR3 sequences, approximately 9.2% of them singletons. Sequencing input: PBMCs. This TCR came from a human donor in good health (CMV status not recorded). Some clones in this sample may be carry-over from other donors' samples.

The CDR3: CASSVGTARTDTQYF. Here the CDR3 DNA reads TGTGCCAGCAGCGTAGGAACAGCAAGAACAGATACGCAGTATTTT. This chain links TRBV9 with TRBJ2-3; D uncertain. Trimming left V 0 bases short and J 3 bases short, with 11 bases between. The CDR3 contains 15 residues. Germline V gene sequence: CDR1 SGDLS, CDR2 YYNGEE.